A selection of T cell receptor beta chains follows, all from one sample in a study of blood T cell repertoires in COVID-19. Clones were sequenced by immunoSEQ multiplex PCR, and TCRdb holds only the in-frame ones, with some missing. The data contain around 100,000 clones, about 90% of them singletons. The sequencing sample was made of peripheral blood. The receptors come from a man aged 18 to 29 with COVID-19, enrolled during active disease. Each CDR3 is given with its conserved first and last residue. D genes are given only for firm matches. The size of a clone is reported for some rows only, either as once, few or many, or as a class for expanded clones.

d_gene,j_gene,abundance,v_gene,CDR3nt,CDR3aa
TRBD2,TRBJ2-1,-,TRBV27,TGTGCCAGCAGTTTAGGACCGCGGGAGAGGGGCAATGAGCAGTTCTTC,CASSLGPRERGNEQFF
TRBD1,TRBJ1-2,once,TRBV28,TGTGCCAGCAGTTTCTCGAGACAGGGGACCATATCCTATGGCTACACCTTC,CASSFSRQGTISYGYTF
TRBD2,TRBJ2-7,-,TRBV6-2/TRBV6-3,TGTGCCAGCAGTACCCCGGGACTAGCGGTATACGAGCAGTACTTC,CASSTPGLAVYEQYF
-,TRBJ1-3,-,TRBV11-2,TGTGCCAGCAGCTCAATCCTACAGGGCTCTGGAAACACCATATATTTT,CASSSILQGSGNTIYF
TRBD2,TRBJ2-7,few,TRBV14,TGTGCCAGCAGCCAGAAAACCGGACTAGCGGGGGGCTACGAGCAGTACTTC,CASSQKTGLAGGYEQYF
TRBD2,TRBJ2-1,-,TRBV7-9,TGTGCCAGCGATTCGGGGGGAGCCTACAATGAGCAGTTCTTC,CASDSGGAYNEQFF
-,TRBJ2-2,-,TRBV11-3,TGTGCCAGCAGCTTAAGCGGAAGCACCGGGGAGCTGTTTTTT,CASSLSGSTGELFF
TRBD2,TRBJ2-2,-,TRBV9,TGTGCCAGCAGCCCGGGACTAGCGGGAGTTTCCGGGGAGCTGTTTTTT,CASSPGLAGVSGELFF
-,TRBJ2-2,-,TRBV30,TGTGCCTGGAGTGTTAATAGTCCTGGGGAGCTGTTTTTT,CAWSVNSPGELFF
-,TRBJ2-2,-,TRBV13,TGTGCCAGCACCGGCACCGGGGAGCTGTTTTTT,CASTGTGELFF
-,TRBJ2-1,-,TRBV18,TGTGCCAGCTCACCCATTTCTAGGGGATCCTACAATGAGCAGTTCTTC,CASSPISRGSYNEQFF
-,TRBJ2-7,-,TRBV7-8,TGTGCCAGCAGCACTTCCTCGGGGGGCCTCTACGAGCAGTACTTC,CASSTSSGGLYEQYF